The 21 T cell receptor beta chains reported below all come from one sample, sequenced in a study of OX40 agonist ivuxolimab in advanced cancers. Produced via immunoSEQ multiplex PCR; TCRdb's table is partial and in-frame only. The data show under 70,000 clones, 80% to 90% seen once. Material: CD4+ or CD8+ T cells sorted from blood, obtained in a trial of the OX40 agonist ivuxolimab. The receptors originated from an adult with an advanced solid tumor such as melanoma, head and neck, liver or kidney cancer.

The rearrangement uses TRBV5-1 and TRBJ2-7; D call uncertain. Germline CDR1 and CDR2: SGHRS and YFSETQ. There are 13 residues in the CDR3. Trimming shortened V by 0 bases and J by 3 bases, and 7 bases separated the two germline ends. The CDR3, as DNA: TGCGCCAGCAGCTTGGTACAAAGCTACGAGCAGTACTTC. It codes for CASSLVQSYEQYF.

V gene TRBV10-3 combines with J gene TRBJ2-1, with D perhaps being TRBD1 or TRBD2 (5 bases each). V gave up 3 bases and J gave up 7 bases, with 10 bases separating them. From germline, CDR1 is ENHRY and CDR2 SYGVKD. The CDR3 covers 13 residues. The CDR3 region has the DNA TGTGCCATCAGTGAACGAGGGGAAAATGAGCAGTTCTTC. Residues: CAISERGENEQFF.

The chain recombines TRBV28 with TRBJ2-3; 8 bases fit TRBD1. V shed 6 bases and J 5 bases; nucleotides not matched to a gene: 13. The CDR3 sequence is 16 residues long. Germline V gives CDR1 MDHEN, CDR2 SYDVKM. The CDR3 sequence is CASRHMRTGLVDTQYF. The CDR3 DNA sequence: TGTGCCAGCAGACACATGAGGACAGGGTTGGTAGATACGCAGTATTTT.

This clone has just one count. V gene TRBV6-1 combines with J gene TRBJ1-2; 7 positions agree with TRBD1. Germline V CDR1 and CDR2: MNHNS, SASEGT. The V and J ends lost 8 bases and 8 bases, in that order; junction bases with no gene match: 5. This CDR3 has 11 amino acids. The CDR3, as DNA: TGTGCCAGCCGTTACAGGGGAGGCTACACCTTC. This sequence encodes CASRYRGGYTF.

The chain couples TRBV19 to TRBJ2-3; perhaps TRBD2 as D (6 bases). The CDR3 totals 14 residues. V lost 5 bases and J lost 4, with 13 bases in between. Germline V gene data show CDR1 as LNHDA and CDR2 as SQIVND (reference sequence). The CDR3 bases are TGTGCCAGTAGTTTCACTAGCCCCCCAGATACGCAGTATTTT. It encodes CASSFTSPPDTQYF.

The chain is built from TRBV11-2 and TRBJ2-7; D could derive from TRBD1 or TRBD2 (5 bases each). From germline, CDR1 is SGHAT and CDR2 FQNNGV. The V and J ends lost 6 bases and 3 bases respectively, with 9 bases between them. The CDR3 sequence is 12 residues long. CDR3 loop: CASRGDGYEQYF. DNA for the CDR3: TGTGCCAGCAGGGGGGACGGCTACGAGCAGTACTTC. The full variable domain, rest sourced from reference TRBV11-2 and TRBJ2-7, is EAGVAQSPRYKIIEKRQSVAFWCNPISGHATLYWYQQILGQGPKLLIQFQNNGVVDDSQLPKDRFSAERLKGVDSTLKIQPAKLEDSAVYLCASRGDGYEQYFGPGTRLTVT.

This rearrangement joins TRBV29-1 to TRBJ2-2; TRBD2 is a possible D gene (6 bases). The CDR3 spans 14 residues. Germline-derived CDR1 and CDR2 are SQVTM and ANQGSEA. V was pared by 5 bases and J by 0 bases, with 10 bases between. The CDR3 loop reads CSVQDYPNTGELFF. CDR3 DNA sequence: TGCAGCGTTCAGGACTACCCGAACACCGGGGAGCTGTTTTTT.

V and J are TRBV28 and TRBJ1-2; D is possibly TRBD1 (5 bases). Germline loops: CDR1 MDHEN, CDR2 SYDVKM. The CDR3 spans 14 residues. V lost 5 bases and J 7 bases, leaving 17 bases between the germline ends. The CDR3 loop is CASSKSDTLGGYTF. The CDR3 DNA is TGTGCCAGCAGTAAATCGGACACCTTGGGTGGCTACACCTTC.

The V gene is TRBV5-5, the J gene TRBJ1-3, with TRBD1 identical over 10 bases. V lost 5 bases, J lost 3 bases, and 2 bases stayed unmatched. The CDR3 spans 14 residues. CDR1 is SGHKS, CDR2 YYEKEE, per germline (reference sequence). CDR3: CASRRTGGGNTIYF. In nucleotides, the CDR3 is TGTGCCAGCAGAAGGACAGGGGGTGGAAACACCATATATTTT.

J is TRBJ1-4 and V is TRBV25-1; D possibly corresponds to TRBD1 (6 bases). The CDR3 sequence is 15 residues long. Trimming cost V 3 bases and J 10 bases, with 18 bases left between them. The germline V gene encodes CDR1 MGHDK and CDR2 SYGVNS. CDR3 DNA: TGTGCCAGCAGTGATTTCGTAAAGGGGGTGGGAAAACTGTTTTTT. Protein sequence: CASSDFVKGVGKLFF.

The chain is built from TRBV28 and TRBJ1-4; possible D gene TRBD1, 5 bases. This CDR3 spans 17 amino acids. V lost 7 bases and J lost 5, with 23 bases in between. The germline V gene has CDR1 MDHEN and CDR2 SYDVKM. CDR3 amino acids: CASTRPQGPRVNEKLFF. CDR3 coding DNA: TGTGCCAGCACCCGCCCTCAGGGCCCGCGGGTCAATGAAAAACTGTTTTTT. The whole variable domain, remainder taken from reference TRBV28 and TRBJ1-4, is DVKVTQSSRYLVKRTGEKVFLECVQDMDHENMFWYRQDPGLGLRLIYFSYDVKMKEKGDIPEGYSVSREKKERFSLILESASTNQTSMYLCASTRPQGPRVNEKLFFGSGTQLSVL.

This clone occurred once. The chain employs TRBV29-1 and TRBJ1-4, with unresolved D. With 7 bases removed from V and 5 bases from J, the gap between germline ends came to 20 bases. CDR1 is SQVTM and CDR2 is ANQGSEA in the germline V gene. This CDR3 has 15 amino acids. The chain's CDR3 is CSAVHSFNGNEKLFF. The CDR3, as DNA: TGCAGCGCTGTTCACAGCTTCAATGGAAATGAAAAACTGTTTTTT.

V gene TRBV11-2 combines with J gene TRBJ2-7; 10 nucleotides agree with TRBD1. Germline V CDR1 and CDR2: SGHAT, FQNNGV. The V and J ends lost 3 bases and 6 bases, in that order; junction bases with no gene match: 5. This CDR3 spans 14 amino acids. The CDR3, as DNA: TGTGCCAGCAGCTTCGGGACAGGGGTCTCCGAGCAGTACTTC. Translating it yields CASSFGTGVSEQYF. The full variable domain, with the rest looked up from reference TRBV11-2 and TRBJ2-7, is EAGVAQSPRYKIIEKRQSVAFWCNPISGHATLYWYQQILGQGPKLLIQFQNNGVVDDSQLPKDRFSAERLKGVDSTLKIQPAKLEDSAVYLCASSFGTGVSEQYFGPGTRLTVT.

V gene TRBV7-9 combines with J gene TRBJ1-2, with 8 bases fitting TRBD1. J gave up 8 bases and V 3 bases, and 5 bases lay outside the gene matches. The CDR3 length is 13 residues. CDR1 SEHNR and CDR2 FQNEAQ come from the germline V gene (reference sequence). DNA for the CDR3: TGTGCCAGCAGCTTCGACAGGGGCAGCGGCTACACCTTC. It encodes CASSFDRGSGYTF.

The V gene is TRBV6-6, the J gene TRBJ1-4; D gene unclear. Germline V lookup: CDR1 MNHNY, CDR2 SVGAGI (reference sequence). The CDR3 extends over 13 amino acids. V was cut by 2 bases and J by 8 bases, with 9 bases left in between. CDR3 protein: CASSYGRLEKLFF. As DNA, the CDR3 is TGTGCCAGCAGTTACGGGAGGCTGGAAAAACTGTTTTTT.

The chain links TRBV5-1 to TRBJ1-1; 7 bases agree with TRBD1. The CDR3 runs to 14 residues. After removal of 0 bases from V and 10 bases from J, the junction contained 9 bases not matched to a gene. The germline gives CDR1 SGHRS, CDR2 YFSETQ. The CDR3 region is CASSLVDRVFGAFF. The CDR3 nucleotides are TGCGCCAGCAGCTTGGTTGACAGGGTCTTCGGAGCTTTCTTT.

This clone was recorded once. The rearrangement links TRBV6-1 to TRBJ1-3; TRBD1 agrees at 12 bases. The germline V gene encodes CDR1 MNHNS and CDR2 SASEGT. The CDR3 contains 14 residues. Germline trimming cut 6 bases from V and 12 bases from J; bases unmatched to any gene: 9. The CDR3 nucleotides read TGTGCCAGCAGCCTCCCGGGGACAGGGGGCAGCATATATTTT. It yields the protein CASSLPGTGGSIYF.

The chain combines TRBV19 with TRBJ2-7; 8 bases fit TRBD1. The CDR3 sequence is 13 residues long. J lost 6 bases, V lost 5 bases, and 6 bases had no gene match. The V gene's germline CDR1 is LNHDA and CDR2 SQIVND (reference sequence). For the CDR3, the DNA is TGTGCCAGTAGTGCACAAACAGGGGGCGAGCAGTACTTC. It is translated as CASSAQTGGEQYF.

The chain links TRBV5-1 to TRBJ2-1; D is unclear. Germline assignment: CDR1 SGHRS and CDR2 YFSETQ. With 6 bases removed from V and 6 bases from J, the gap between germline ends came to 22 bases. The CDR3 loop spans 16 amino acids. CDR3 bases: TGCGCCAGCAAACGGTGGGCCAATATAGAAACCAATGAGCAGTTCTTC. As protein: CASKRWANIETNEQFF.

This chain joins TRBV5-4 and TRBJ1-2; D gene uncertain. Trimming removed 2 bases at V and 2 bases at J, with 10 bases between. Germline loops: CDR1 SGHNT, CDR2 YYREEE (reference sequence). The length of the CDR3 is 14 residues. CDR3 protein: CASSFLTENYGYTF. The CDR3, as DNA: TGTGCCAGCAGCTTTCTGACGGAGAACTATGGCTACACCTTC.

This rearrangement joins TRBV25-1 to TRBJ2-3; D unclear. Trimming removed 3 bases at V and 5 bases at J, with 12 bases between. The CDR3 runs 14 residues. Germline V gene data show CDR1 as MGHDK and CDR2 as SYGVNS. The CDR3 bases are TGTGCCAGCAGTGACCCAGCTCGGGTAGATACGCAGTATTTT. This encodes CASSDPARVDTQYF.